These 28 T cell receptor beta chains were all obtained from the same sample, sequenced in a study of CD8 T cells in ankylosing spondylitis. In TCRdb, the 5' RACE reads were re-called with MiXCR into one record per CDR3 protein. The repertoire has 270,000 or so distinct CDR3 sequences, 15% to 20% of them found once; the top ten carry over 25%. Material: blood, either unsorted or a sorted T cell fraction (not recorded which). The receptor set was obtained from a male donor with ankylosing spondylitis or in good health (not recorded which).

This clonotype was detected a few times. This rearrangement joins TRBV3-1 to TRBJ1-1; 7 positions match TRBD1. After removal of 8 bases from V and 5 bases from J, the junction contained 17 bases not matched to a gene. The CDR3 runs to 16 residues. The germline V gene encodes CDR1 LGHDT and CDR2 YNNKEL (reference sequence). In nucleotides, the CDR3 is TGTGCCAGCCGACGGACGGCGACAGGGCGTTGGACTGAAGCTTTCTTT. Residues: CASRRTATGRWTEAFF.

J is TRBJ2-7 and V is TRBV11-1; 7 bases agree with TRBD1. The CDR3 runs to 12 residues. From germline, CDR1 is SGHAT and CDR2 FQDESV (reference sequence). V lost 5 bases and J lost 6; bases outside the gene matches: 4. In DNA, the CDR3 is TGTGCCAGCAGCCGACAGGGTCGCGAGCAGTACTTC. Protein: CASSRQGREQYF. The variable domain in full, with the rest retrieved from reference TRBV11-1 and TRBJ2-7, is EAEVAQSPRYKITEKSQAVAFWCDPISGHATLYWYRQILGQGPELLVQFQDESVVDDSQLPKDRFSAERLKGVDSTLKIQPAELGDSAMYLCASSRQGREQYFGPGTRLTVT.

This clonotype was counted a few times. The V and J genes are TRBV11-2 and TRBJ2-1; D ambiguous. The CDR3 totals 12 residues. Germline loops: CDR1 SGHAT, CDR2 FQNNGV. Trimming took 5 bases from V and 8 from J, leaving 10 bases between them. The CDR3 region has the DNA TGTGCCAGCAGCCCGAAGGGTGATGAGCAGTTCTTC. This gives the protein CASSPKGDEQFF.

The table lists this clonotype with a few counts. This chain connects TRBV5-1 to TRBJ2-7; D ambiguous. V lost 0 bases to trimming and J lost 5 bases, with 15 bases between them. This CDR3 is built from 15 residues. The germline gives CDR1 SGHRS, CDR2 YFSETQ. The CDR3 loop is CASSLAGRSLDEQYF. Written as DNA, the CDR3 is TGCGCCAGCAGCTTGGCCGGACGTTCACTCGACGAGCAGTACTTC.

This clonotype was counted only a few times. The CDR3 here is CASSWGWVPGELFF. CDR3 DNA sequence: TGTGCCAGCAGTTGGGGCTGGGTGCCCGGGGAGCTGTTTTTT. The rearrangement links TRBV27 to TRBJ2-2; D may be TRBD1 (5 bases). Trimming cost V 4 bases and J 6 bases, with 12 bases left between them. Per the germline V gene, CDR1 is MNHEY and CDR2 is SMNVEV (reference sequence). The CDR3 extends over 14 amino acids.

CDR3: CASKGDLNNEQFF. CDR3 nucleotide sequence: TGTGCCAGCAAGGGGGACCTAAACAATGAGCAGTTCTTC. The chain is built from TRBV6-1 and TRBJ2-1, with D possibly being TRBD1 (6 bases). Germline V gives CDR1 MNHNS, CDR2 SASEGT. The V end lost 7 bases, the J end lost 5 bases, and 12 bases lay between the germline ends. The length of the CDR3 is 13 residues.

Only a few counts were recorded for this clonotype. V is TRBV5-6 and J is TRBJ2-7; 10 bases fit TRBD2. The CDR3 is 15 residues long. The V and J ends lost 2 bases and 7 bases, in that order; junction bases with no gene match: 9. Germline V gene lookup returns CDR1 SGHDT and CDR2 YYEEEE. The CDR3 DNA reads TGTGCCAGCAGCTTCTCTAGCGGGAGTTCTCGGGAGCAGTACTTC. The encoded protein is CASSFSSGSSREQYF.

V usage is TRBV19 and J usage is TRBJ2-2; D gene ambiguous. The germline gives CDR1 LNHDA, CDR2 SQIVND (reference sequence). The CDR3 consists of 13 residues. V lost 3 bases, J lost 6 bases, and 8 bases lay in between. The CDR3 is CASSMTAAGELFF. The CDR3 nucleotides are TGTGCCAGTAGTATGACCGCTGCCGGGGAGCTGTTTTTT.

This clonotype was seen only a few times. The chain has TRBV4-1 and TRBJ2-3; 9 bases are a match to TRBD2. Germline assignment: CDR1 MGHRA and CDR2 YSYEKL. V shed 0 bases and J 5 bases; nucleotides not matched to a gene: 9. The CDR3 totals 17 residues. The CDR3: CASSQDVIAGVEDTQYF. The CDR3 DNA reads TGCGCCAGCAGCCAAGATGTAATAGCGGGAGTTGAAGATACGCAGTATTTT.

This clonotype was seen only a few times. The chain joins TRBV7-6 to TRBJ2-5; 9 bases are a match to TRBD1. The CDR3 consists of 15 residues. The germline V gene has CDR1 SGHVS and CDR2 FNYEAQ. V trimming: 4 bases; J trimming: 5 bases; junction bases outside the gene matches: 8. As DNA, the CDR3 is TGTGCCAGCAGCTCCGGGACAGGGTTTTTGGAGACCCAGTACTTC. Translated, it gives CASSSGTGFLETQYF. Complete variable domain (other parts from reference TRBV7-6 and TRBJ2-5): GAGVSQSPRYKVTKRGQDVALRCDPISGHVSLYWYRQALGQGPEFLTYFNYEAQQDKSGLPNDRFSAERPEGSISTLTIQRTEQRDSAMYRCASSSGTGFLETQYFGPGTRLLVL.

This clonotype was seen only a few times. The chain has TRBV29-1 and TRBJ2-1; D assignment may be TRBD1 or TRBD2 (8 bases each). This CDR3 has 18 amino acids. Between the trimmed V and J ends, which lost 1 base and 4 bases, there was a span of 23 bases. Germline-derived CDR1 and CDR2 are SQVTM and ANQGSEA. Written as DNA, the CDR3 is TGCAGCGTTGAAGGAGGGATATCAGGGGGCGGGGGGTACAATGAGCAGTTCTTC. This codes for CSVEGGISGGGGYNEQFF.

This chain's CDR3 is CASSFSGGVSNEQFF. The CDR3 region has the DNA TGTGCCAGCAGTTTTAGCGGAGGGGTTAGCAATGAGCAGTTCTTC. The V call is TRBV27, the J call TRBJ2-1; D possibly corresponds to TRBD2 (6 bases). CDR3 length: 15 residues. The V gene's germline CDR1 is MNHEY and CDR2 SMNVEV (reference sequence). Trimming took off 3 bases at V and 6 bases at J, with 15 bases between the two ends.

This clonotype occurred many times. The rearrangement joins TRBV15 to TRBJ2-5; TRBD1 is a possible D gene (5 bases). This CDR3 has 13 amino acids. Trimming shortened V by 1 base and J by 4 bases, and 7 bases separated the two germline ends. Germline V gives CDR1 LNHNV, CDR2 YYDKDF (reference sequence). The CDR3 here is CATSRVRVETQYF. In DNA form, the CDR3 reads TGTGCCACCAGCAGAGTCAGGGTAGAGACCCAGTACTTC.

This clonotype turned up a few times. This rearrangement joins TRBV27 to TRBJ1-1, with D maybe TRBD1 (6 bases). Germline-derived CDR1 and CDR2 are MNHEY and SMNVEV (reference sequence). V was cut by 4 bases and J by 5 bases, with 14 bases left in between. This CDR3 comprises 14 residues. Here the CDR3 DNA reads TGTGCCAGCAGTTCCCTCGGGGGCCCGACTGAAGCTTTCTTT. Translated, it gives CASSSLGGPTEAFF.

The V and J genes are TRBV11-1 and TRBJ2-3, with TRBD2 matching 9 bases. V lost 6 bases, J lost 0 bases, and 13 bases stayed unmatched. The CDR3 contains 18 residues. Germline CDR1 is SGHAT and CDR2 is FQDESV (reference sequence). This CDR3 reads CASRPLAGRLPSTDTQYF. The CDR3 bases are TGTGCCAGCAGACCGCTAGCGGGGCGGCTCCCTAGCACAGATACGCAGTATTTT. Full variable domain (rest looked up from reference TRBV11-1 and TRBJ2-3): EAEVAQSPRYKITEKSQAVAFWCDPISGHATLYWYRQILGQGPELLVQFQDESVVDDSQLPKDRFSAERLKGVDSTLKIQPAELGDSAMYLCASRPLAGRLPSTDTQYFGPGTRLTVL.

The V gene is TRBV29-1, the J gene TRBJ2-1; 10 nucleotides line up with TRBD1. Germline V gives CDR1 SQVTM, CDR2 ANQGSEA. Trimming removed 8 bases from V and 5 bases from J; junction bases left unmatched: 12. The CDR3 is made up of 15 amino acids. The CDR3 DNA follows: TGCAGCTTTAGAAGCGGACAGGGGGGGGACAATGAGCAGTTCTTC. Residues: CSFRSGQGGDNEQFF.

The chain recombines TRBV4-1 with TRBJ1-2; unclear D gene. The CDR3 is made up of 15 amino acids. Germline CDR1 MGHRA, CDR2 YSYEKL. Trimming removed 1 base from V and 4 bases from J, with 13 bases in between. Written as DNA, the CDR3 is TGCGCCAGCAGCCAAGGGTCAGGAGGCGTCTATGGCTACACCTTC. Protein sequence: CASSQGSGGVYGYTF.

This clonotype was counted between two and nine times. J is TRBJ2-5 and V is TRBV3-1; 8 bases line up with TRBD1. V lost 8 bases to trimming and J lost 0 bases; unmatched junction nucleotides: 8. CDR3 length equals 15 residues. Germline-derived CDR1 and CDR2 are LGHDT and YNNKEL (reference sequence). The CDR3 is CASRGQATYQETQYF. CDR3 nucleotide sequence: TGTGCCAGCCGGGGACAGGCCACATACCAAGAGACCCAGTACTTC.

Ten or more counts support this clonotype. The chain couples TRBV12-3 or TRBV12-4 to TRBJ2-7; 9 nucleotides line up with TRBD1. Trimming cost V 8 bases and J 1 base; bases outside gene matches: 9. The CDR3 extends over 15 amino acids. CDR3 sequence: CASSSSGTGSYEQYF. CDR3 coding DNA: TGTGCCAGCTCTTCTTCGGGGACAGGGTCCTACGAGCAGTACTTC.

This clonotype has a handful of counts. V gene TRBV7-9 combines with J gene TRBJ2-2; TRBD2 aligns across 8 bases. Trimming removed 5 bases from V and 7 bases from J; junction bases left unmatched: 12. The CDR3 is 16 residues long. CDR1 and CDR2 (germline): SEHNR, FQNEAQ (reference sequence). CDR3 nucleotides: TGTGCCAGCAGCACCGACGGGGGGGCGCGAGTCGGGGAGCTGTTTTTT. Translating gives CASSTDGGARVGELFF. The entire variable domain, with the rest obtained from reference TRBV7-9 and TRBJ2-2, is as follows: DTGVSQNPRHKITKRGQNVTFRCDPISEHNRLYWYRQTLGQGPEFLTYFQNEAQLEKSRLLSDRFSAERPKGSFSTLEIQRTEQGDSAMYLCASSTDGGARVGELFFGEGSRLTVL.

This clonotype was counted ten times or more. The chain has TRBV20-1 and TRBJ2-5, with TRBD2 as a possible D gene (6 bases). This CDR3 spans 13 amino acids. Trimming took 4 bases from V and 2 from J, leaving 11 bases between them. Germline V CDR1 and CDR2: DFQATT, SNEGSKA (reference sequence). The CDR3 DNA follows: TGCAGTGCTACGACTAGACCACAAGAGACCCAGTACTTC. This codes for CSATTRPQETQYF.

This clonotype was detected a few times. The V and J genes are TRBV4-1 and TRBJ2-1; the D call may be TRBD1 or TRBD2 (5 bases each). Germline V CDR1 and CDR2: MGHRA, YSYEKL. The CDR3 consists of 14 residues. With 1 base removed from V and 9 bases from J, the gap between germline ends came to 13 bases. Here the CDR3 DNA reads TGCGCCAGCAGCCAAGTATCGGGGCCCGGTGAGCAGTTCTTC. As protein: CASSQVSGPGEQFF.

This chain links TRBV6-5 with TRBJ1-4; D call uncertain. V lost 2 bases and J lost 5, with 6 bases in between. Germline V gene lookup returns CDR1 MNHEY and CDR2 SVGAGI. The CDR3 loop spans 13 amino acids. The CDR3 region has the DNA TGTGCCAGCAGTTACGGGCGAAATGAAAAACTGTTTTTT. The encoded protein is CASSYGRNEKLFF.

The CDR3 DNA reads as TGTGCCAGCAGCCGCCCCAGCGGAGCAGTACTCAGCTCCTACAATGAGCAGTTCTTC. This codes for CASSRPSGAVLSSYNEQFF. The chain combines TRBV11-1 with TRBJ2-1, with a tentative D call TRBD2 (5 bases). Between the trimmed V and J ends, which lost 5 bases and 0 bases, there was a span of 23 bases. Germline CDR1 and CDR2: SGHAT and FQDESV (reference sequence). This CDR3 region has 19 residues.

The rearrangement joins TRBV12-3 or TRBV12-4 to TRBJ2-2; unclear D gene. The CDR3 length is 14 residues. Trimming left V 5 bases short and J 1 base short, with 8 bases between. The CDR3 sequence is CASSPDKNTGELFF. The CDR3 DNA reads as TGTGCCAGCAGTCCCGACAAGAACACCGGGGAGCTGTTTTTT.

At least ten counts were recorded for this clonotype. The chain carries TRBV2 and TRBJ2-7; weak D call: TRBD1 (5 bases). V was cut by 7 bases and J by 3 bases, with 10 bases left in between. The CDR3 runs 12 residues. In germline, CDR1 is SNHLY, CDR2 FYNNEI. Written as DNA, the CDR3 is TGTGCCAGCATTAACAGGCGCTACGAGCAGTACTTC. This gives the protein CASINRRYEQYF.

Only a few counts were recorded for this clonotype. V gene TRBV29-1 combines with J gene TRBJ1-2; 7 bases match TRBD1. This CDR3 has 14 amino acids. CDR1 and CDR2 (germline): SQVTM, ANQGSEA. The junction had 10 bases not matched to a gene; V was cut back by 6 bases and J by 3 bases. CDR3 residues: CSVGPGTEYYGYTF. CDR3 DNA sequence: TGCAGCGTCGGACCAGGGACAGAATACTATGGCTACACCTTC.

The chain joins TRBV29-1 to TRBJ2-7; no clear D. Trimming took off 5 bases at V and 3 bases at J, with 8 bases between the two ends. Germline-derived CDR1 and CDR2 are SQVTM and ANQGSEA. The CDR3 contains 11 residues. The CDR3 loop reads CSVKVYYEQYF. In DNA, the CDR3 is TGCAGCGTTAAGGTATACTACGAGCAGTACTTC.